The sequence of this T cell receptor beta chain was determined in a study of type 1 regulatory T cells. Comments on this clonotype: The antigen is not known.

Trimming shortened V by 0 bases and J by 7 bases, and 18 bases separated the two germline ends. The CDR3 has 15 amino acids. CDR1 and CDR2 (germline): DFQATT, SNEGSKA (reference sequence). Each CDR3 protein is one row after TCRdb ran MiXCR on the reads. This table has some 25,000 distinct CDR3 sequences, over 60% appearing once. The clonotype comes from a human donor in good health. The chain carries TRBV20-1 and TRBJ1-2, with a possible D match to TRBD1 (6 bases). Specimen: cultured T cells, either the whole culture or a sorted T cell fraction (not recorded which). The sample's subset: Tr1-enriched cell product generated in vitro against host alloantigens. DNA of the CDR3: TGCAGTGCTAGAGACAGGACAGCCCTTAGGGGTGGCTACACCTTC. Translating it yields CSARDRTALRGGYTF.